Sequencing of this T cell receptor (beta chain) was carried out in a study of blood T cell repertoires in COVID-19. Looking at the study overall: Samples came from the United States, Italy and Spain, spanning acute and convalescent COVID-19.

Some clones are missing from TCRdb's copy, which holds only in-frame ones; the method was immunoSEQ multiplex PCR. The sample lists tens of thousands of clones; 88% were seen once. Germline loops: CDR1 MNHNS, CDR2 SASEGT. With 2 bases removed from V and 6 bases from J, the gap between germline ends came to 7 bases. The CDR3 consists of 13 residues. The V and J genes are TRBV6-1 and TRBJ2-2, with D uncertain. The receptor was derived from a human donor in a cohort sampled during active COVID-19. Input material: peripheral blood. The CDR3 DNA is TGTGCCAGCAGTGAAATGGGCGCCGGGGAGCTGTTTTTT. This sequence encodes CASSEMGAGELFF.